This TCR beta chain was sequenced for a study of blood T cell repertoires in COVID-19. Cohort placement rested on clinical history that participants reported themselves. Recovered status in Cohort 3 required two negative PCRs, clearance, or symptom resolution. This CDR3 has 15 amino acids. Germline V gives CDR1 LGHNA, CDR2 YSLEER. Trimming pared 1 base from V and 4 bases from J, leaving 13 bases between. In the original workflow: Researchers report that nucleated cell counts were estimated from reference gene primer amplification. Some clones are missing from TCRdb's copy, which holds only in-frame ones; the method was immunoSEQ multiplex PCR. Clone size and V and J calls were adopted from that table, with D and trimming inferred from the DNA. The sample has 390,000 or so clones, about 86% seen once.

The chain joins TRBV4-3 to TRBJ2-5; the D gene is possibly TRBD1 (5 bases). The TCR comes from a woman in her forties or fifties who had recovered from COVID-19. Sequencing was done on a sample of PBMCs or T cells enriched from blood (not recorded which). The CDR3, as DNA: TGCGCCAGCAGCCAAGGAAAGGCAGGGATAGAGACCCAGTACTTC. Amino acids: CASSQGKAGIETQYF.